The 3 T cell receptor beta chains below come from one sample, sequenced in a study of post-analysis software for immune sequencing data (dated by TCRdb to between 2014 and 2016). The antigens for these receptors are not known. Library preparation was by PCR. Sequencing instrument: Illumina HiSeq 2500. To reduce PCR and sequencing biases, unique molecular identifiers were built into the TCR beta cDNA libraries. TCRdb redid the processing of the public reads, applying fastp at Q25 and MiXCR, and retained in-frame beta chains. Every distinct CDR3 protein forms one entry, paired with its most common genes and DNA. In all, the sample holds roughly 670,000 distinct CDR3 sequences, and 55% to 70% of those were seen once. The leading ten clones occupy roughly 10% of the sample. The investigation overall reported the following: Significantly higher frequencies in patients than in controls were found for roughly five TRBV segments, including TRBV5-6, TRBV5-1 and TRBV20-1.

Sequencing input: blood. These receptors all come from a girl aged 2 to 9 with multiple sclerosis.

This clonotype appeared a few times. J is TRBJ1-1 and V is TRBV6-5; no reliable D call. This CDR3 has 13 amino acids. The V gene lost 0 bases and the J gene lost 6 bases, with 8 bases spanning the gap. CDR1 is MNHEY and CDR2 is SVGAGI in the germline V gene. CDR3 sequence reads: CASSYSRAAEAFF. The CDR3 DNA reads as TGTGCCAGCAGTTACTCTCGGGCAGCTGAAGCTTTCTTT.

This sequence joins TRBV6-4 and TRBJ1-5, with D possibly matching TRBD1 (6 bases). Germline lookup yields CDR1 MRHNA and CDR2 SNTAGT. This CDR3 spans 18 amino acids. V was cut by 3 bases and J by 1 base, with 19 bases left in between. DNA of the CDR3: TGTGCCAGCAGTGAATTGAGGGGGGGAGGGGTCAGCAATCAGCCCCAGCATTTT. As protein: CASSELRGGGVSNQPQHF.

The chain employs TRBV3-1 and TRBJ2-1; 9 nucleotides align to TRBD2. Germline CDR1 and CDR2: LGHDT and YNNKEL (reference sequence). The length of the CDR3 is 13 residues. Trimming removed 8 bases from V and 4 bases from J; junction bases left unmatched: 3. The CDR3 is CASGLAGYNEQFF. The CDR3 DNA is TGTGCCAGCGGGCTAGCGGGGTACAATGAGCAGTTCTTC.